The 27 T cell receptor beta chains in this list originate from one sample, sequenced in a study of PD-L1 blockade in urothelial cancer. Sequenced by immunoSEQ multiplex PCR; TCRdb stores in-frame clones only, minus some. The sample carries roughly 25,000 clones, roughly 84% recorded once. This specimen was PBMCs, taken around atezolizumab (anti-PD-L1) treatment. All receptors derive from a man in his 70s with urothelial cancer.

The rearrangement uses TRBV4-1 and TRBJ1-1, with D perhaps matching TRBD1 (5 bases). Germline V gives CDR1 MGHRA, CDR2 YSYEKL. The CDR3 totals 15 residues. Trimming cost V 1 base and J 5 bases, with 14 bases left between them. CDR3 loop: CASSQVVSTETEAFF. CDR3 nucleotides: TGCGCCAGCAGCCAAGTCGTATCGACAGAAACTGAAGCTTTCTTT.

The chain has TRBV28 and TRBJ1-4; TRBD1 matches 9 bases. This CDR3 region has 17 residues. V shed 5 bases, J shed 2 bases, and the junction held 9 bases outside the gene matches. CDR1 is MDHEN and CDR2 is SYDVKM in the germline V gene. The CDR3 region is CASSMYRGLGTNEKLFF. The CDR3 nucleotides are TGTGCCAGCAGTATGTACAGGGGGCTCGGGACTAATGAAAAACTGTTTTTT. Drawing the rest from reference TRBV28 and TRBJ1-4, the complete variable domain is DVKVTQSSRYLVKRTGEKVFLECVQDMDHENMFWYRQDPGLGLRLIYFSYDVKMKEKGDIPEGYSVSREKKERFSLILESASTNQTSMYLCASSMYRGLGTNEKLFFGSGTQLSVL.

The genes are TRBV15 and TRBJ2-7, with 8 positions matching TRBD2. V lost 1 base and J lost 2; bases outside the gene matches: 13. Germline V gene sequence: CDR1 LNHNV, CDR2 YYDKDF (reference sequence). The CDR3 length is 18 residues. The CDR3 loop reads CATSRGGWETSETYEQYF. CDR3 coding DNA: TGTGCCACCAGCAGAGGAGGGTGGGAGACTAGCGAGACCTACGAGCAGTACTTC.

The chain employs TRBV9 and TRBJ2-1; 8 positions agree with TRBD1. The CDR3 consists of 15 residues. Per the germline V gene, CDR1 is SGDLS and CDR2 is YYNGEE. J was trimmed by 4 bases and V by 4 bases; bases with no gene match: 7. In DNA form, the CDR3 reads TGTGCCAGCAGCTCGACGGGACAGGCGTACAATGAGCAGTTCTTC. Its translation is CASSSTGQAYNEQFF.

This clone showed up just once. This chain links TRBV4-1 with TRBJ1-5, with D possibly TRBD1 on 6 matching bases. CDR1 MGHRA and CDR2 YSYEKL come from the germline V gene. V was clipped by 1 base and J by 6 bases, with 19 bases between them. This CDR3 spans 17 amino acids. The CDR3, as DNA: TGCGCCAGCAGCCAAGTTTCAACCGGGACACCTTTTCAGCCCCAGCATTTT. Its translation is CASSQVSTGTPFQPQHF.

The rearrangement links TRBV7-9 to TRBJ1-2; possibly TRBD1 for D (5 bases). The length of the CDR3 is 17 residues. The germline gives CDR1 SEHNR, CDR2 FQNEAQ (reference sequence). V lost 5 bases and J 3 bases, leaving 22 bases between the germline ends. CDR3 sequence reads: CASSPPGRGGEDYGYTF. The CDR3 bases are TGTGCCAGCAGCCCCCCCGGGCGGGGCGGAGAGGACTATGGCTACACCTTC.

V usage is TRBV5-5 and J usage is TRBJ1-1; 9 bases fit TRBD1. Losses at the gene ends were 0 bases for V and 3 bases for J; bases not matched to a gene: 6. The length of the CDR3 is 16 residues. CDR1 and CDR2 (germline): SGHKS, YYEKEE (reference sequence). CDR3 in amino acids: CASSLAADRGYTEAFF. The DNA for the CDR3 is TGTGCCAGCAGCTTGGCCGCTGACAGGGGGTACACTGAAGCTTTCTTT.

The CDR3 DNA sequence: TGTGCCAGCAGTGAAGCTCTCGGAAACACCATATATTTT. It encodes CASSEALGNTIYF. The chain carries TRBV6-1 and TRBJ1-3; unclear D gene. Deletions cut 0 bases from V and 4 bases from J, with 4 bases between. This CDR3 contains 13 residues. Germline V CDR1 and CDR2: MNHNS, SASEGT.

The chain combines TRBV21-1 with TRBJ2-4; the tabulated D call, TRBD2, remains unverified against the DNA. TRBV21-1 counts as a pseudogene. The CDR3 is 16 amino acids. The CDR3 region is CASSPRGGVAKNIQYF. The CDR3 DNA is TGTGCCAGCAGCCCCCGAGGCGGAGTAGCCAAAAACATTCAGTACTTC.

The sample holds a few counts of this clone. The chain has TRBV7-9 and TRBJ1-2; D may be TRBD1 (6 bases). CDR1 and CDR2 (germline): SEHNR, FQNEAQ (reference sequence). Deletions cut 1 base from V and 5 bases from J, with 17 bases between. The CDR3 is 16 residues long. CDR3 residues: CASSLEGGQATYGYTF. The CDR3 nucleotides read TGTGCCAGCAGCTTAGAGGGGGGGCAGGCCACGTATGGCTACACCTTC. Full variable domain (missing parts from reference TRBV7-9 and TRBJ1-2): DTGVSQNPRHKITKRGQNVTFRCDPISEHNRLYWYRQTLGQGPEFLTYFQNEAQLEKSRLLSDRFSAERPKGSFSTLEIQRTEQGDSAMYLCASSLEGGQATYGYTFGSGTRLTVV.

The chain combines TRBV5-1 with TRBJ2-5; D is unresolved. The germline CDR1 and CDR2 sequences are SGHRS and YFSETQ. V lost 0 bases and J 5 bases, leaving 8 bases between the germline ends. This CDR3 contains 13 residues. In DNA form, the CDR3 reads TGCGCCAGCAGCTTGGTGCCGAGGGAGACCCAGTACTTC. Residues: CASSLVPRETQYF.

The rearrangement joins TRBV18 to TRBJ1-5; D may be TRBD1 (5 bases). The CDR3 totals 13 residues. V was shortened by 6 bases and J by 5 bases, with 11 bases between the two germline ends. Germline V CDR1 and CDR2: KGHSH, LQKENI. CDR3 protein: CASSWTRDQPQHF. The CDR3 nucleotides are TGTGCCAGCTCCTGGACAAGAGATCAGCCCCAGCATTTT.

The DNA for the CDR3 is TGTGCCAGCAGCCCGCGGGAGGGGGGCGGACACATTCAGTACTTC. This codes for CASSPREGGGHIQYF. V and J are TRBV5-8 and TRBJ2-4; 9 bases agree with TRBD2. From germline, CDR1 is SGHTS and CDR2 YDEGEE. This CDR3 comprises 15 residues. The V and J ends lost 4 bases and 8 bases, in that order; junction bases with no gene match: 10.

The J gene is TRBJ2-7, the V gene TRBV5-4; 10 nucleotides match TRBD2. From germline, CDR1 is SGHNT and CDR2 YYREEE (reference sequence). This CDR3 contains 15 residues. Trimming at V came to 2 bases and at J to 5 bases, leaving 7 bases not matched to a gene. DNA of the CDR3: TGTGCCAGCAGCTTAACGAAGCGGGAGGGTGACGAGCAGTACTTC. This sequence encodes CASSLTKREGDEQYF. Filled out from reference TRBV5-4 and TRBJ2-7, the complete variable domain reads ETGVTQSPTHLIKTRGQQVTLRCSSQSGHNTVSWYQQALGQGPQFIFQYYREEENGRGNFPPRFSGLQFPNYSSELNVNALELDDSALYLCASSLTKREGDEQYFGPGTRLTVT.

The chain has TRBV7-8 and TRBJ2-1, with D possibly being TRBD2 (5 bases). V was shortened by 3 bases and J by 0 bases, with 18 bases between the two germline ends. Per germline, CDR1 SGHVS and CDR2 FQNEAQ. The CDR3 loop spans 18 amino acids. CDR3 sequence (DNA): TGTGCCAGCAGCTTTTATTCTTTCAGCGGTATCTCCTACAATGAGCAGTTCTTC. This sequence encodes CASSFYSFSGISYNEQFF.

Written as DNA, the CDR3 is TGTGCCAGCATGGAGGGCTACGAGCAGTACTTC. Translating gives CASMEGYEQYF. The chain has TRBV28 and TRBJ2-7, with D possibly matching TRBD2 (6 bases). The ends were cut back, 7 bases at V and 3 bases at J, with 7 bases in the middle. CDR3 length: 11 residues. Germline values: CDR1 MDHEN, CDR2 SYDVKM.

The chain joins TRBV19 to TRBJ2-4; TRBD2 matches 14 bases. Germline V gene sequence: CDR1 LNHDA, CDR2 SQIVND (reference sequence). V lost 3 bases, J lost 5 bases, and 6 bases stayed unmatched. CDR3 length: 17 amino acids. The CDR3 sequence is CASSIGLAGGPQNIQYF. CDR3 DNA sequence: TGTGCCAGTAGTATCGGACTAGCGGGAGGCCCCCAAAACATTCAGTACTTC.

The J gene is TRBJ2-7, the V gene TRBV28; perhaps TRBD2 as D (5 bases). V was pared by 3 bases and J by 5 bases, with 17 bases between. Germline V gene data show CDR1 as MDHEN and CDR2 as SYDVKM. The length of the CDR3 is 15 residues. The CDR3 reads CASSFISGLSHEQYF. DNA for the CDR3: TGTGCCAGCAGTTTCATAAGCGGTCTTTCCCACGAGCAGTACTTC.

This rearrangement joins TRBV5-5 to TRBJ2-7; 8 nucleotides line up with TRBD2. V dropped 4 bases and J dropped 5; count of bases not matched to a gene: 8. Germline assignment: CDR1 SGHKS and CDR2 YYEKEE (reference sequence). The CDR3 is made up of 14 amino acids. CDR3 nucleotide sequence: TGTGCCAGCAGCGACACGGGACTAGAAGACGAGCAGTACTTC. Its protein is CASSDTGLEDEQYF.

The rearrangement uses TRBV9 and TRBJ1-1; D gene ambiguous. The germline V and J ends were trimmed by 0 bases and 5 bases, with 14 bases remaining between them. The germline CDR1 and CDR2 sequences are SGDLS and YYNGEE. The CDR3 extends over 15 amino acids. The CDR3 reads CASSVDPGVWTEAFF. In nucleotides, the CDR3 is TGTGCCAGCAGCGTAGACCCGGGTGTGTGGACTGAAGCTTTCTTT.

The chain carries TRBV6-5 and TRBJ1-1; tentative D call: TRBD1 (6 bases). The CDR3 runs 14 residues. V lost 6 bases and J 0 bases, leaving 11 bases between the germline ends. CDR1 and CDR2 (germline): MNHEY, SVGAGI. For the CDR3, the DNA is TGTGCCAGCAGAAATGACAGGATGAACACTGAAGCTTTCTTT. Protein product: CASRNDRMNTEAFF.

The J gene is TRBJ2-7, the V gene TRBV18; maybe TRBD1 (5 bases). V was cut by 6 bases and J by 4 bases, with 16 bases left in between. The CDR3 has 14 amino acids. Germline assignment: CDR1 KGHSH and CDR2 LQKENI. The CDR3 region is CASSHPGQKYEQYF. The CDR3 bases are TGTGCCAGCTCCCACCCAGGGCAGAAATACGAGCAGTACTTC.

The CDR3 bases are TGTGCCTGGAGTGCTCTCGGGGGGGGGCAGTTCTTC. This gives the protein CAWSALGGGQFF. The chain is built from TRBV30 and TRBJ2-1; 8 bases fit TRBD2. V trimming: 1 base; J trimming: 12 bases; junction bases outside the gene matches: 5. The CDR3 runs to 12 residues. Germline V gene sequence: CDR1 GTSNPN, CDR2 SVGIG (reference sequence).

The CDR3 here is CASSFLGNEQYF. The CDR3 DNA reads as TGCGCCAGCAGCTTCCTGGGCAACGAGCAGTACTTC. This sequence joins TRBV5-1 and TRBJ2-7, with D unclear. The V and J ends lost 2 bases and 5 bases respectively, with 8 bases between them. The CDR3 length is 12 residues. CDR1 and CDR2 from the germline V gene are SGHRS and YFSETQ.

The chain's CDR3 is CASSPPSRETQYF. DNA for the CDR3: TGTGCCAGCAGTCCCCCCTCTCGGGAGACCCAGTACTTC. The chain carries TRBV28 and TRBJ2-5; D is ambiguous. Trimming cost V 5 bases and J 5 bases, with 12 bases left between them. There are 13 residues in the CDR3. Germline V gives CDR1 MDHEN, CDR2 SYDVKM.

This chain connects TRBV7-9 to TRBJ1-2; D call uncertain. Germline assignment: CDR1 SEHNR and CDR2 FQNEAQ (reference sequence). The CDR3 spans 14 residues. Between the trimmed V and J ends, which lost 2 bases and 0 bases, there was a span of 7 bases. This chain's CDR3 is CASSLFTPNYGYTF. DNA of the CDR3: TGTGCCAGCAGCTTATTTACTCCTAACTATGGCTACACCTTC.

The CDR3: CASSPTGVDTQYF. The CDR3 DNA is TGTGCCAGCAGTCCAACGGGAGTTGATACGCAGTATTTT. The chain recombines TRBV6-5 with TRBJ2-3, with D possibly matching TRBD2 (6 bases). This CDR3 is built from 13 residues. V was clipped by 5 bases and J by 6 bases, with 12 bases between them. Germline CDR1 reads MNHEY; CDR2 reads SVGAGI.